This T cell receptor beta chain was obtained from a study of OX40 agonist ivuxolimab in advanced cancers. About the study: Aged roughly 23 to 80 with a mean of 60 years, they were around 83% male. Broader study findings: No antigen was identified for the clonally expanded peripheral T cells.

V lost 2 bases and J lost 1; bases outside the gene matches: 3. The CDR3 contains 15 residues. Germline V gives CDR1 MNHEY, CDR2 SMNVEV (reference sequence). About this clone: The antigen is undetermined.

TCRdb's copy holds only in-frame clones and misses some; the assay was immunoSEQ multiplex PCR. The sample lists approximately 52,000 clones; 80% to 85% were seen once. This chain links TRBV27 with TRBJ2-3; 7 nucleotides match TRBD2. This clonotype originated in an adult with an advanced solid tumor such as melanoma, head and neck, liver or kidney cancer. Here the sequenced sample was CD4+ or CD8+ T cells sorted from blood, taken in a trial of the OX40 agonist ivuxolimab. The DNA for the CDR3 is TGTGCCAGCAGTTTAGGGGCGGGGGGCACAGATACGCAGTATTTT. Translated: CASSLGAGGTDTQYF.